The 32 T cell receptor beta chains presented below share a single source sample, sequenced in a study of cytomegalovirus exposure and HLA in healthy donors. Primers included in the PCR were 60 Vbeta and 13 Jbeta primers. Assay used: immunoSEQ multiplex PCR; TCRdb lists only in-frame clones, some missing. The sample has 160,000 or so clones, roughly 80% seen once. The sample comprised PBMCs. These receptors all stem from a male donor in good health and CMV-seropositive.

This clone has just one count. CDR3 DNA: TGTGCCAGCAGTTACGACAGGGGTTCCTATGGCTACACCTTC. It yields the protein CASSYDRGSYGYTF. V usage is TRBV27 and J usage is TRBJ1-2; TRBD1 matches at 8 bases. The CDR3 has 14 residues. CDR1 is MNHEY, CDR2 SMNVEV, per germline (reference sequence). V lost 4 bases, J lost 4 bases, and 5 bases stayed unmatched.

The chain has TRBV5-1 and TRBJ1-1; D is undetermined. CDR3 size: 13 residues. With 0 bases removed from V and 7 bases from J, the gap between germline ends came to 10 bases. Germline V gives CDR1 SGHRS, CDR2 YFSETQ. The CDR3 is CASSLGGSVEAFF. CDR3 sequence (DNA): TGCGCCAGCAGCTTGGGAGGGTCGGTTGAAGCTTTCTTT.

J is TRBJ1-5 and V is TRBV5-1, with a weak D call TRBD1 (6 bases). Per the germline V gene, CDR1 is SGHRS and CDR2 is YFSETQ. V was clipped by 4 bases and J by 6 bases, with 17 bases between them. CDR3 length: 15 residues. CDR3 nucleotides: TGCGCCAGCAGCCTCCACCCGACAGGATCTCAGCCCCAGCATTTT. Translating it yields CASSLHPTGSQPQHF.

This sequence joins TRBV30 and TRBJ2-5, with 7 bases identical to TRBD1. CDR1 is GTSNPN and CDR2 is SVGIG in the germline V gene (reference sequence). With 8 bases clipped from V and 2 bases from J, the junction kept 2 bases outside the gene matches. The CDR3 covers 11 residues. The CDR3 nucleotides read TGTGCCGGGACAGCGCAAGAGACCCAGTACTTC. This codes for CAGTAQETQYF.

The chain is built from TRBV30 and TRBJ1-1; D is unresolved. V lost 5 bases, J lost 5 bases, and 9 bases lay in between. The V gene's germline CDR1 is GTSNPN and CDR2 SVGIG (reference sequence). The CDR3 is 11 residues long. The CDR3 DNA follows: TGTGCCTGGGGCGTCGGGACTGAAGCTTTCTTT. It translates to CAWGVGTEAFF.

The rearrangement joins TRBV5-6 to TRBJ1-4; tentative D call: TRBD1 (6 bases). CDR1 and CDR2 from the germline V gene are SGHDT and YYEEEE. V was cut by 2 bases and J by 1 base, with 18 bases left in between. The CDR3 contains 18 residues. Written as DNA, the CDR3 is TGTGCCAGCAGCTTCTGGATGACAGGTGGAAGAACTAATGAAAAACTGTTTTTT. Translation gives CASSFWMTGGRTNEKLFF.

CDR3 protein: CASSFWGQGPNNYGYTF. For the CDR3, the DNA is TGCGCCAGCAGCTTCTGGGGACAGGGACCAAATAACTATGGCTACACCTTC. This chain links TRBV5-1 with TRBJ1-2; 9 nucleotides align to TRBD1. There are 17 residues in the CDR3. V shed 2 bases and J 1 base; nucleotides not matched to a gene: 9. CDR1 and CDR2 (germline): SGHRS, YFSETQ.

The V and J genes are TRBV4-3 and TRBJ1-5; 7 bases are a match to TRBD1. The CDR3 runs 15 residues. Germline values: CDR1 LGHNA, CDR2 YSLEER. V lost 4 bases, J lost 5 bases, and 8 bases stayed unmatched. CDR3 in DNA: TGCGCCAGCAGCCGAGAAGGGGGCGCAGATCAGCCCCAGCATTTT. It encodes CASSREGGADQPQHF.

The chain has TRBV19 and TRBJ1-5; D unclear. This CDR3 has 16 residues. Germline CDR1 and CDR2: LNHDA and SQIVND (reference sequence). Trimming took 0 bases from V and 7 from J, leaving 16 bases between them. The CDR3 here is CASSIDRSRALQPQHF. The CDR3 coding sequence is TGTGCCAGTAGTATAGACCGGTCGAGGGCCTTGCAGCCCCAGCATTTT. The variable domain in full, with the rest retrieved from reference TRBV19 and TRBJ1-5, is DGGITQSPKYLFRKEGQNVTLSCEQNLNHDAMYWYRQDPGQGLRLIYYSQIVNDFQKGDIAEGYSVSREKKESFPLTVTSAQKNPTAFYLCASSIDRSRALQPQHFGDGTRLSIL.

This sequence joins TRBV18 and TRBJ2-1; 13 bases map to TRBD2. CDR3 length: 18 amino acids. The V gene end was trimmed by 1 base and the J gene end by 5 bases; junction bases not matched to a gene: 8. CDR1 and CDR2 from the germline V gene are KGHSH and LQKENI. The chain's CDR3 is CASSPLGMGTSGNNEQFF. The DNA for the CDR3 is TGTGCCAGCTCACCACTGGGAATGGGGACTAGCGGGAACAATGAGCAGTTCTTC. The entire variable domain, with the rest obtained from reference TRBV18 and TRBJ2-1, is as follows: NAGVMQNPRHLVRRRGQEARLRCSPMKGHSHVYWYRQLPEEGLKFMVYLQKENIIDESGMPKERFSAEFPKEGPSILRIQQVVRGDSAAYFCASSPLGMGTSGNNEQFFGPGTRLTVL.

This chain connects TRBV2 to TRBJ2-5, with 7 bases aligning to TRBD1. CDR1 SNHLY and CDR2 FYNNEI come from the germline V gene. The CDR3 totals 12 residues. DNA of the CDR3: TGTGTCAGAGAGGGACAGCGGGAGACCCAGTACTTC. It codes for CVREGQRETQYF.

The chain recombines TRBV28 with TRBJ1-2; unclear D gene. V lost 5 bases and J 4 bases, leaving 5 bases between the germline ends. The germline V gene encodes CDR1 MDHEN and CDR2 SYDVKM. There are 11 residues in the CDR3. The CDR3 reads CASSLTYGYTF. CDR3 bases: TGTGCCAGCAGTCTAACCTATGGCTACACCTTC.

The genes are TRBV5-1 and TRBJ1-2; 8 positions agree with TRBD1. V gave up 2 bases and J gave up 3 bases; unmatched junction bases: 12. The CDR3 is made up of 17 amino acids. The germline V gene has CDR1 SGHRS and CDR2 YFSETQ. The CDR3 here is CASSLTGTGPTDYGYTF. In DNA form, the CDR3 reads TGCGCCAGCAGCTTAACCGGGACAGGCCCGACGGACTATGGCTACACCTTC.

The rearrangement joins TRBV9 to TRBJ1-2; D is possibly TRBD1 (6 bases). Trimming pared 0 bases from V and 2 bases from J, leaving 11 bases between. CDR3 size: 15 residues. The germline V gene has CDR1 SGDLS and CDR2 YYNGEE. CDR3 region: CASSVGTERNYGYTF. CDR3 nucleotide sequence: TGTGCCAGCAGCGTAGGGACAGAAAGGAACTATGGCTACACCTTC. The full variable domain, in which reference TRBV9 and TRBJ1-2 provide the parts outside the CDR3, is DSGVTQTPKHLITATGQRVTLRCSPRSGDLSVYWYQQSLDQGLQFLIQYYNGEERAKGNILERFSAQQFPDLHSELNLSSLELGDSALYFCASSVGTERNYGYTFGSGTRLTVV.

The chain employs TRBV30 and TRBJ1-3; D uncertain. V lost 0 bases to trimming and J lost 9 bases, with 9 bases between them. The CDR3 is 12 residues long. Per germline, CDR1 GTSNPN and CDR2 SVGIG (reference sequence). CDR3 nucleotide sequence: TGTGCCTGGAGTGTCGTTCTAGGCACCATATATTTT. Translated, it gives CAWSVVLGTIYF. Full variable domain (remainder filled in from reference TRBV30 and TRBJ1-3): SQTIHQWPATLVQPVGSPLSLECTVEGTSNPNLYWYRQAAGRGLQLLFYSVGIGQISSEVPQNLSASRPQDRQFILSSKKLLLSDSGFYLCAWSVVLGTIYFGEGSWLTVV.

This clone was seen only once. V and J are TRBV5-4 and TRBJ2-1, with 8 bases that match TRBD2. CDR1 is SGHNT and CDR2 is YYREEE in the germline V gene (reference sequence). After removal of 4 bases from V and 9 bases from J, the junction contained 9 bases not matched to a gene. The CDR3 has 14 amino acids. DNA of the CDR3: TGTGCCAGCAGCACCGGGACTAGGAGTATTGAGCAGTTCTTC. It encodes CASSTGTRSIEQFF. The variable domain in full, completed from reference TRBV5-4 and TRBJ2-1, reads ETGVTQSPTHLIKTRGQQVTLRCSSQSGHNTVSWYQQALGQGPQFIFQYYREEENGRGNFPPRFSGLQFPNYSSELNVNALELDDSALYLCASSTGTRSIEQFFGPGTRLTVL.

The chain couples TRBV19 to TRBJ1-2; 8 bases line up with TRBD1. V was pared by 5 bases and J by 3 bases, with 5 bases of the junction left unmatched. Germline CDR1 reads LNHDA; CDR2 reads SQIVND (reference sequence). This CDR3 is 14 amino acids long. Written as DNA, the CDR3 is TGTGCCAGTAGTCCGGACAGGGTGGACTATGGCTACACCTTC. Its translation is CASSPDRVDYGYTF.

This chain connects TRBV28 to TRBJ2-1; 10 bases fit TRBD2. CDR1 is MDHEN and CDR2 is SYDVKM in the germline V gene. The CDR3 runs to 16 residues. V trimming: 5 bases; J trimming: 4 bases; junction bases outside the gene matches: 8. Written as DNA, the CDR3 is TGTGCCAGCAGTACCCTAGCGGGAGAACTTTACAATGAGCAGTTCTTC. The encoded protein is CASSTLAGELYNEQFF. Based on the CDR3 plus reference TRBV28 and TRBJ2-1, the full variable domain is DVKVTQSSRYLVKRTGEKVFLECVQDMDHENMFWYRQDPGLGLRLIYFSYDVKMKEKGDIPEGYSVSREKKERFSLILESASTNQTSMYLCASSTLAGELYNEQFFGPGTRLTVL.

The chain employs TRBV27 and TRBJ1-1; 8 bases align to TRBD1. This CDR3 comprises 13 residues. Germline V gene sequence: CDR1 MNHEY, CDR2 SMNVEV (reference sequence). V gave up 6 bases and J gave up 5 bases; unmatched junction bases: 5. Written as DNA, the CDR3 is TGTGCCAGCAGCCAGGGGGCGCGGACTGAAGCTTTCTTT. Residues: CASSQGARTEAFF.

The rearrangement links TRBV6-6 to TRBJ2-7, with D hard to call. The CDR3 has 14 amino acids. Germline CDR1 is MNHNY and CDR2 is SVGAGI (reference sequence). V lost 2 bases and J lost 0, with 8 bases in between. The CDR3, as DNA: TGTGCCAGCAGTTACGGTCGACTCTCCTACGAGCAGTACTTC. It translates to CASSYGRLSYEQYF.

This chain links TRBV5-6 with TRBJ2-1, with D perhaps TRBD1 (5 bases). Deletions cut 1 base from V and 3 bases from J, with 17 bases between. Germline V lookup: CDR1 SGHDT, CDR2 YYEEEE. The CDR3 spans 17 residues. CDR3 sequence: CASSLSRALRVYNEQFF. The CDR3 bases are TGTGCCAGCAGCTTGAGCAGGGCTCTTCGTGTCTACAATGAGCAGTTCTTC.

This rearrangement joins TRBV6-4 to TRBJ2-5, with a possible D match to TRBD2 (8 bases). The J call may not be correct, given that the DNA end is closer to TRBJ2-7. CDR1 MRHNA and CDR2 SNTAGT come from the germline V gene. This CDR3 spans 12 amino acids. CDR3 sequence: CAIAGQYYEQYF. The CDR3 bases are TGTGCCATAGCGGGACAGTACTACGAGCAGTACTTC.

The chain employs TRBV10-3 and TRBJ1-1; no reliable D call. Germline loops: CDR1 ENHRY, CDR2 SYGVKD. The CDR3 has 12 amino acids. V was clipped by 7 bases and J by 2 bases, with 8 bases between them. In DNA, the CDR3 is TGTGCCATCAAGGAGGGAAACACTGAAGCTTTCTTT. Translating gives CAIKEGNTEAFF.

The V call is TRBV30, the J call TRBJ2-5, with 7 bases that match TRBD2. CDR1 and CDR2 from the germline V gene are GTSNPN and SVGIG (reference sequence). The ends lost 2 bases at V and 7 bases at J; junction bases unmatched: 7. The CDR3 has 13 amino acids. CDR3 loop: CAWSPGLKGTQYF. In DNA, the CDR3 is TGTGCCTGGAGTCCGGGACTAAAAGGGACCCAGTACTTC.

This clone was counted a few times. The rearrangement links TRBV15 to TRBJ2-7; perhaps TRBD2 as D (6 bases). Germline V lookup: CDR1 LNHNV, CDR2 YYDKDF (reference sequence). The CDR3 is made up of 14 amino acids. V lost 3 bases and J lost 7, with 16 bases in between. The CDR3 loop is CATSRATSSGEQYF. The CDR3 DNA follows: TGTGCCACCAGCAGGGCGACTAGTTCGGGTGAGCAGTACTTC.

The V call is TRBV27, the J call TRBJ1-2, with 8 bases that match TRBD1. CDR1 and CDR2 (germline): MNHEY, SMNVEV (reference sequence). CDR3 length: 16 amino acids. The J segment lost 7 bases and the V segment lost 7 bases, leaving 17 bases of the junction unmatched. In nucleotides, the CDR3 is TGTGCCAGCACCCCTTTGGGGACAGGAAGGAGTGCTGGCTACACCTTC. Amino acids: CASTPLGTGRSAGYTF.

This clone was detected many times. Additional DNA sequences in this sample encode the identical CDR3. The chain combines TRBV6-5 with TRBJ2-7; 11 positions match TRBD2. This CDR3 is built from 16 residues. Germline V CDR1 and CDR2: MNHEY, SVGAGI. The trim removed 3 bases at V and 2 bases at J, leaving 6 bases unmatched. CDR3 amino acids: CASSYSGTSGPYEQYF. CDR3 sequence (DNA): TGTGCCAGCAGTTATTCCGGGACTAGCGGTCCCTACGAGCAGTACTTC.

V is TRBV7-6 and J is TRBJ1-5, with 10 bases fitting TRBD1. The V and J ends lost 1 base and 8 bases, in that order; junction bases with no gene match: 2. The CDR3 is 14 residues long. Germline V CDR1 and CDR2: SGHVS, FNYEAQ. DNA for the CDR3: TGTGCCAGCAGCTTAGGGACAGGGGGAGAGCCCCAGCATTTT. Translating gives CASSLGTGGEPQHF. Supplemented by reference TRBV7-6 and TRBJ1-5, the full variable domain reads GAGVSQSPRYKVTKRGQDVALRCDPISGHVSLYWYRQALGQGPEFLTYFNYEAQQDKSGLPNDRFSAERPEGSISTLTIQRTEQRDSAMYRCASSLGTGGEPQHFGDGTRLSIL.

This chain links TRBV4-3 with TRBJ2-5; tentative D call: TRBD2 (5 bases). CDR1 is LGHNA and CDR2 is YSLEER in the germline V gene. V lost 1 base, J lost 2 bases, and 11 bases lay in between. The CDR3 has 15 amino acids. CDR3 region: CASSQGTGKQETQYF. CDR3 bases: TGCGCCAGCAGCCAAGGGACCGGGAAACAAGAGACCCAGTACTTC.

The J gene is TRBJ1-2, the V gene TRBV5-5; 7 bases agree with TRBD1. The CDR3 covers 15 residues. The V gene end was trimmed by 0 bases and the J gene end by 1 base; junction bases not matched to a gene: 3. CDR1 is SGHKS and CDR2 is YYEKEE in the germline V gene (reference sequence). This CDR3 is CASSLATGINYGYTF. Written as DNA, the CDR3 is TGTGCCAGCAGCTTGGCGACAGGGATTAACTATGGCTACACCTTC.

This clone was counted between two and nine times. The V and J genes are TRBV27 and TRBJ2-5, with 10 bases lining up with TRBD1. Matching the DNA end better, TRBJ2-7 makes the J call doubtful. CDR3 length: 13 residues. Germline CDR1 and CDR2: MNHEY and SMNVEV (reference sequence). CDR3 sequence reads: CASSVGQGTEQYF. Written as DNA, the CDR3 is TGTGCCAGCAGTGTGGGACAGGGGACCGAGCAGTACTTC.

The chain is built from TRBV7-2 and TRBJ2-5; no clear D gene. CDR3 length equals 15 residues. CDR1 is SGHTA, CDR2 FQGNSA, per germline. With 5 bases removed from V and 2 bases from J, the gap between germline ends came to 15 bases. CDR3 DNA sequence: TGTGCCAGCAGCCACTTAGTCCAGGTTCAAGAGACCCAGTACTTC. Its translation: CASSHLVQVQETQYF.